The 2 T cell receptor beta chains below all came from one sample that was sequenced in a study of cytomegalovirus exposure and HLA in healthy donors. Researchers ran the PCR with 60 Vbeta and 13 Jbeta primers. Sequencing used immunoSEQ multiplex PCR; TCRdb keeps in-frame clones, though not all of them. The repertoire consists of 150,000 to 200,000 clones, with roughly 77% occurring once and the leading ten covering 1.5% to 2%. The source material was PBMCs. These receptors all come from a woman in her fifties or sixties in good health and CMV-seronegative.

This clone has more than one count but fewer than ten. The V and J genes are TRBV7-9 and TRBJ2-1; 7 bases line up with TRBD2. There are 17 residues in the CDR3. Trimming at V came to 4 bases and at J to 6 bases, leaving 15 bases not matched to a gene. Germline assignment: CDR1 SEHNR and CDR2 FQNEAQ (reference sequence). The CDR3 spells CASSSSYRDYLRNEQFF. The CDR3 DNA is TGTGCCAGCAGCTCGAGTTACCGGGACTACCTTCGCAATGAGCAGTTCTTC.

As DNA, the CDR3 is TGTGCCACCAAAACAGACCACTATGGCTACACCTTC. Its translation is CATKTDHYGYTF. This chain links TRBV28 with TRBJ1-2; D ambiguous. Trimming removed 10 bases from V and 3 bases from J, with 12 bases in between. Germline V gene data show CDR1 as MDHEN and CDR2 as SYDVKM. The CDR3 runs 12 residues.